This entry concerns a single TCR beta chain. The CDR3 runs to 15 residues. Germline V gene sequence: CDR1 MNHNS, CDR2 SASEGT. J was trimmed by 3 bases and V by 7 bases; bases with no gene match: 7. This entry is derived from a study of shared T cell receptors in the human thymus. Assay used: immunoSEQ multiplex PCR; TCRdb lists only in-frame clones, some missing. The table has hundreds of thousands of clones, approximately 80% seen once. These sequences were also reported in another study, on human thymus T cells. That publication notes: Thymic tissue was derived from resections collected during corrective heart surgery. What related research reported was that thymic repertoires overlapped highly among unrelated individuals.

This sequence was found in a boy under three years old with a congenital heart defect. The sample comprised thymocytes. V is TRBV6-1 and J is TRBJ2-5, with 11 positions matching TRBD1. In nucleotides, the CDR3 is TGTGCCAGCATCGGGACAGGGGGAATTGAAGAGACCCAGTACTTC. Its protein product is CASIGTGGIEETQYF.